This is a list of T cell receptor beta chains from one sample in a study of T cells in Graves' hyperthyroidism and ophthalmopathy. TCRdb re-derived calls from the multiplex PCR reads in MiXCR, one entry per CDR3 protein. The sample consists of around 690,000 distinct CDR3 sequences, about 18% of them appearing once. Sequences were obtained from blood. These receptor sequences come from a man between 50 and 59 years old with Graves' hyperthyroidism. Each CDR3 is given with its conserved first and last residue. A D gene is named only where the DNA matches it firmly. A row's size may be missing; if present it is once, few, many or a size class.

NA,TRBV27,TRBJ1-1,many,TGTGCCAGCAGACCGGACACTTTGAACACTGAAGCTTTCTTT,CASRPDTLNTEAFF
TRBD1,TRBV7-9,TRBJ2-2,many,TGTGCCAGCAGCTACGGGACAGGGAGCACCGGGGAGCTGTTTTTT,CASSYGTGSTGELFF
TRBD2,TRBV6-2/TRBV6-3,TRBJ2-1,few,TGTGCCAGCAGTCCGACTCAACTAGCGGGAGTAGGCGAGCAGTTCTTC,CASSPTQLAGVGEQFF
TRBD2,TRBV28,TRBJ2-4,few,TGTGCCGGCAGTTCCCGTCTAGCGGGAAACATTCAGTACTTC,CAGSSRLAGNIQYF
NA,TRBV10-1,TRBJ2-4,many,TGCGCCAGCACAGTGAAATTAGCCAAAAACATTCAGTACTTC,CASTVKLAKNIQYF
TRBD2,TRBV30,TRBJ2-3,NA,TGTGCCTGGAGGGGACTAGTGAGCACAGATACGCAGTATTTT,CAWRGLVSTDTQYF
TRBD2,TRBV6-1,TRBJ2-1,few,TGTGCCAGCACCATAGCGGGAGATTTGAATGAGCAGTTCTTC,CASTIAGDLNEQFF
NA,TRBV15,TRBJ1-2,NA,TGTGCCACCAGCAGTTACCCGCGCCTTAACTATGGCTACACCTTC,CATSSYPRLNYGYTF
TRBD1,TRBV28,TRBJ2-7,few,TGTGCCAGCATCGGGACAGGCTCCTACGAGCAGTACTTC,CASIGTGSYEQYF
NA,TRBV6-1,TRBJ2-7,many,TGTGCCAGCAGTGAGCTTATGGAGTCCTACGAGCAGTACTTC,CASSELMESYEQYF
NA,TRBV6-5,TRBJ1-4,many,TGTGCCAGCAGTTACTCGATGGGGAGTGCTAATGAAAAACTGTTTTTT,CASSYSMGSANEKLFF
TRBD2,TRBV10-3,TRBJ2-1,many,TGTGCCATCAGTGAGCAAGCGGGAGGGCCGAGTGAGCAGTTCTTC,CAISEQAGGPSEQFF
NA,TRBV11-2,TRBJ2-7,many,TGTGCCAGCAGCTTAGGACGGCAGGGGGGTACCTACGAGCAGTACTTC,CASSLGRQGGTYEQYF
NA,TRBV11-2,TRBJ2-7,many,TGTGCCAGCAGCGACCTAAAAGGGGCGCGGTACGAGCAGTACTTC,CASSDLKGARYEQYF
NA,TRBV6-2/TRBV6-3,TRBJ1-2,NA,TGTGCCAGCAGTTCGAGGGAGGACTATGGCTACACCTTC,CASSSREDYGYTF
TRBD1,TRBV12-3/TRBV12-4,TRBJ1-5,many,TGTGCCAGCAGGCAAGACAGGGGCAATCAGCCCCAGCATTTT,CASRQDRGNQPQHF
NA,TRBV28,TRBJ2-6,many,TGTGCCAGCAGTTCCCGGACAACGACGTCTGGGGCCAACGTCCTGACTTTC,CASSSRTTTSGANVLTF
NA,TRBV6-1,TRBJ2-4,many,TGTGCCAGCAGTTATGGGACTTATCGGGCCAAAAACATTCAGTACTTC,CASSYGTYRAKNIQYF
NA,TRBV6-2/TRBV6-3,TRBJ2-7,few,TGTGCCAGCACCACGCCTCCCTACGAGCAGTACTTC,CASTTPPYEQYF
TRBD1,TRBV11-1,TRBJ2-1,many,TGTGCCAGCAGCTTAGTCCTGGACAGGGACAATGAGCAGTTCTTC,CASSLVLDRDNEQFF
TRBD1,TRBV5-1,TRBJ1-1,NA,TGCGCCAGCAGCTCCCGACAGGGGGGGAACACTGAAGCTTTCTTT,CASSSRQGGNTEAFF
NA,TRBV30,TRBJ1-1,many,TGTGCCTGGACCCGGGAGTTGCGCAGCACTGAAGCTTTCTTT,CAWTRELRSTEAFF
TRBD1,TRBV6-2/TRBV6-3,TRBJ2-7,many,TGTGCCAGCAGTATAACACCGGGACAGGGATCCTACGAGCAGTACTTC,CASSITPGQGSYEQYF
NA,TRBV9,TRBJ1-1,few,TGTGCCAGCAGCGTAGCCGGGGGGAACGTGAACACTGAAGCTTTCTTT,CASSVAGGNVNTEAFF
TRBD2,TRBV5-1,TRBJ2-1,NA,TGCGCCAGCAGCTTGTTTGTCGCGGGAGTAAACATTGTGGGGACTAGCGGGAGTAATGAGCAGTTCTTC,CASSLFVAGVNIVGTSGSNEQFF
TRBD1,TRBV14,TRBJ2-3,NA,TGTGCCAGCAGCCAGTTTACCGGGACAGGGTGGAATACAGATACGCAGTATTTT,CASSQFTGTGWNTDTQYF
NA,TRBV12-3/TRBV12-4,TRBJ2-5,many,TGTGCCAGCCATGTGGCAGGCCAAGAGACCCAGTACTTC,CASHVAGQETQYF
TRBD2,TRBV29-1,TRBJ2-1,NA,TGCAGCGTTGAAGCCCCCCTAGCGGGAGGGCCCGCGGGGGACGATGAGCAGCTCTTC,CSVEAPLAGGPAGDDEQLF
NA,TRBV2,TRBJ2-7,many,TGTGCCAGCCAGCTTACAGGGAACGAGCAGTACTTC,CASQLTGNEQYF
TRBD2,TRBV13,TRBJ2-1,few,TGTGCCAGCAGCTATTGGAGAGTAGCGGGCCCCGAGTCTTCCTACAATGAGCAGTTCTTC,CASSYWRVAGPESSYNEQFF
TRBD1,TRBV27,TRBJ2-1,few,TGTGCCAGCAGTTCAGGGGGTCTAGAGTTCTTC,CASSSGGLEFF
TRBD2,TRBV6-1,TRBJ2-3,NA,TGTGCCAGCAGTGAATTGACTAGCAATACAGATACGCAGTATTTT,CASSELTSNTDTQYF
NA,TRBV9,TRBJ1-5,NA,TGTGCCAGCAGCGTAGACGGGAACAATCAGCCCCAGCATTTT,CASSVDGNNQPQHF
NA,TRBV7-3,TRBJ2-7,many,TGTGCCAGCAGCCGAACGGGACTGGGGACAGAAGAGCAGTACTTC,CASSRTGLGTEEQYF
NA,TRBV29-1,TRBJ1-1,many,TGCAGCGTTGGAAGGGGGAACACTGAAGCTTTCTTT,CSVGRGNTEAFF
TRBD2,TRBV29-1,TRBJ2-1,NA,TGCAGCGTTGAAATGCCTAGCGGGCTCTCCTACAATGAGCAGTTCTTC,CSVEMPSGLSYNEQFF
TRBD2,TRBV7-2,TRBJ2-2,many,TGTGCCAGCAGCTTACGCGGACTAGCGGGAGTGGTCGGGACCGGGGAGCTGTTTTTT,CASSLRGLAGVVGTGELFF
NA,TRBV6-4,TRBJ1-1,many,TGTGCCAGCAGTGAACGACAGCACACTGAAGCTTTCTTT,CASSERQHTEAFF
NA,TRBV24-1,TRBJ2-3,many,TGTGCCACCAGTGACCCTACTAGAGGACAGCTTGGGACAGATACGCAGTATTTT,CATSDPTRGQLGTDTQYF
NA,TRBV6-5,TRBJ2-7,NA,TGTGCCAGCAGTTACGCCTTATACGAGCAGTACTTC,CASSYALYEQYF
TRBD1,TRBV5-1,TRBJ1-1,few,TGCGCCAGCAGCTGGATTAGGGGACAGGGGTTCATGAACACTGAAGCTTTCTTT,CASSWIRGQGFMNTEAFF
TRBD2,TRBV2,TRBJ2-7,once,TGTGCCAGCAGTGACGCGGGAGGGCCGAGCGAGCAGTACTTC,CASSDAGGPSEQYF
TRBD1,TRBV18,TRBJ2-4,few,TGTGCCAGCTCACCAACACAGGGGGCGCGAGGCATTCAGTACTTC,CASSPTQGARGIQYF
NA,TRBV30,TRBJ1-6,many,TGTGCCTGGACCGGGGAAGGAATCAATTCACCCCTCCACTTT,CAWTGEGINSPLHF
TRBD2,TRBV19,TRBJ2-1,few,TGTGCCAGTAGTCTAGCGGCCCACCCGGGCTACAATGAGCAGTTCTTC,CASSLAAHPGYNEQFF
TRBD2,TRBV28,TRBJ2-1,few,TGTGCCAGCAGTTCCCAGGGGCCCGGACTAGCGGGATACAATGAGCAGTTCTTC,CASSSQGPGLAGYNEQFF
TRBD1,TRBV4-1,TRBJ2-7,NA,TGCGCCAGCAGCGCACACCGGGACAGGGGGTTGTACGAGCAGTACTTC,CASSAHRDRGLYEQYF
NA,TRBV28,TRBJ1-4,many,TGTGCCAGCAGTAACGTGGAAAAACTGTTTTTT,CASSNVEKLFF
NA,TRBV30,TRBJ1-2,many,TGTGCCTGGAGTCAAGGCAATGGCTACACCTTC,CAWSQGNGYTF
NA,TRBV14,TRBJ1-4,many,TGTGCCAGCAGCCAATGGGGGACTAATGAAAAACTGTTTTTT,CASSQWGTNEKLFF
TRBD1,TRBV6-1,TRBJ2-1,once,TGTGCCAGCACCATGATGGCAGGGGGCAATGAGCAGTTCTTC,CASTMMAGGNEQFF
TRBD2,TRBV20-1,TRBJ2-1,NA,TGCAGTGCTAGGGGACTAGCGGGAGCATTTACCGGGAATGAGCAGTTCTTC,CSARGLAGAFTGNEQFF
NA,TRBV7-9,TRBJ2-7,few,TGTGCCAGCAGCTTTAATCACTACGAGCAGTACTTC,CASSFNHYEQYF
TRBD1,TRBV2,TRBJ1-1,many,TGTGCCAGCAGTGAGGGGACAGGGCCGGCTGAAGCTTTCTTT,CASSEGTGPAEAFF
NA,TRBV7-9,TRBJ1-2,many,TGTGCCAGCAGCTCCTCCGTTGGGGGAACTCCTAACTATGGCTACACCTTC,CASSSSVGGTPNYGYTF